These 14 T cell receptor beta chains came from one sample sequenced in a study of beta chain features in type 1 diabetes. The investigators reverse transcribed all of the isolated RNA, so they sequenced expressed TCRB transcripts. Measured with immunoSEQ multiplex PCR; TCRdb has only the in-frame clones, and not every one. The sample yields 240,000 or so clones, less than 35% seen once. What was sequenced was central memory CD4+ T cells from blood. These TCRs come from a man aged 30 to 45 in good health.

This clone was picked up a small number of times. The chain carries TRBV7-2 and TRBJ2-3; 8 bases align to TRBD2. CDR1 SGHTA and CDR2 FQGNSA come from the germline V gene. J gave up 10 bases and V 4 bases, and 4 bases lay outside the gene matches. This CDR3 has 12 amino acids. The CDR3 coding sequence is TGTGCCAGCAGCTATCGGGAGGGCCCGCAGTATTTT. This gives the protein CASSYREGPQYF.

The rearrangement joins TRBV28 to TRBJ1-1; D uncertain. The CDR3 consists of 14 residues. The V end was cut by 4 bases, the J end by 1 base, with 10 bases between. Germline CDR1 MDHEN, CDR2 SYDVKM. The CDR3 loop is CASSSPAENTEAFF. The CDR3 region has the DNA TGTGCCAGCAGTTCCCCAGCGGAGAACACTGAAGCTTTCTTT.

The gene calls are TRBV7-2 and TRBJ1-1; tentatively, D is TRBD1 (6 bases). V was clipped by 4 bases and J by 8 bases, with 11 bases between them. CDR1 is SGHTA and CDR2 is FQGNSA in the germline V gene. The CDR3 is made up of 12 amino acids. CDR3 region: CASSSSGTEAFF. CDR3 DNA sequence: TGTGCCAGCAGCTCCTCCGGGACAGAAGCTTTCTTT.

This chain uses TRBV13 with TRBJ1-2; no definite D call. Germline values: CDR1 PRHDT, CDR2 FYEKMQ (reference sequence). V lost 5 bases and J lost 5, with 18 bases in between. The CDR3 contains 15 residues. The CDR3 sequence is CASSPFSAPGYGYTF. The CDR3, as DNA: TGTGCCAGCAGCCCTTTCTCCGCGCCCGGGTATGGCTACACCTTC.

The chain recombines TRBV7-6 with TRBJ2-7, with D uncertain. The CDR3 contains 14 residues. Germline CDR1 is SGHVS and CDR2 is FNYEAQ. Deletions cut 4 bases from V and 4 bases from J, with 14 bases between. The CDR3 is CASSSIFSGYEQYF. CDR3 DNA sequence: TGTGCCAGCAGCTCCATCTTTTCCGGGTACGAGCAGTACTTC.

This clone has more than one count but fewer than ten. The rearrangement links TRBV14 to TRBJ2-3; the D is unclear. V was shortened by 1 base and J by 2 bases, with 10 bases between the two germline ends. Germline-derived CDR1 and CDR2 are SGHDN and FVKESK. The CDR3 extends over 15 amino acids. In nucleotides, the CDR3 is TGTGCCAGCAGCCAAGTCAAGTCGTACACAGATACGCAGTATTTT. Protein product: CASSQVKSYTDTQYF.

This chain connects TRBV30 to TRBJ1-5, with a possible D match to TRBD1 (6 bases). The CDR3 loop spans 13 amino acids. Germline V gene sequence: CDR1 GTSNPN, CDR2 SVGIG (reference sequence). V shed 1 base and J shed 7 bases, with 11 bases lying between them. CDR3 in DNA: TGTGCCTGGAGTGCCCAGGGGCAACAGCCCCAGCATTTT. This codes for CAWSAQGQQPQHF.

The rearrangement joins TRBV11-2 to TRBJ2-2; maybe TRBD1 (6 bases). The CDR3 is 17 amino acids. CDR1 and CDR2 (germline): SGHAT, FQNNGV. Trimming removed 6 bases from V and 2 bases from J, with 19 bases in between. As DNA, the CDR3 is TGTGCCAGCAGTCGAGGACAGAGCCTAGGAAACACCGGGGAGCTGTTTTTT. It codes for CASSRGQSLGNTGELFF.

V gene TRBV7-9 combines with J gene TRBJ2-7; TRBD2 aligns across 7 bases. This CDR3 has 14 amino acids. J lost 2 bases, V lost 1 base, and 2 bases had no gene match. Per germline, CDR1 SEHNR and CDR2 FQNEAQ (reference sequence). The CDR3 DNA reads TGTGCCAGCAGCTTAGGGGGAGGGCCCTACGAGCAGTACTTC. This encodes CASSLGGGPYEQYF.

About this clone: This probably arose from a read error, given a far larger clone one base away. J is TRBJ2-5 and V is TRBV2; 8 bases line up with TRBD2. J lost 5 bases, V lost 7 bases, and 12 bases had no gene match. CDR3 length: 15 amino acids. CDR1 is SNHLY, CDR2 FYNNEI, per germline. CDR3 DNA sequence: TGTGCCAGCATTGAGCTTGGACTAGCAACCGAGACCCAGTACTTC. Its translation: CASIELGLATETQYF.

This chain links TRBV5-6 with TRBJ2-5; 9 bases fit TRBD2. The CDR3 consists of 16 residues. The junction had 10 bases not matched to a gene; V was cut back by 4 bases and J by 3 bases. CDR1 SGHDT and CDR2 YYEEEE come from the germline V gene. The CDR3 coding sequence is TGTGCCAGCAGCGTGGGAGGCGGGGGGGCCGAAGAGACCCAGTACTTC. Encoded protein: CASSVGGGGAEETQYF. Using reference TRBV5-6 and TRBJ2-5 for the parts outside the CDR3, the full variable domain is DAGVTQSPTHLIKTRGQQVTLRCSPKSGHDTVSWYQQALGQGPQFIFQYYEEEERQRGNFPDRFSGHQFPNYSSELNVNALLLGDSALYLCASSVGGGGAEETQYFGPGTRLLVL.

This chain uses TRBV5-1 with TRBJ2-1; D is perhaps TRBD1 (5 bases). This CDR3 region has 14 residues. V shed 4 bases and J shed 8 bases, with 16 bases lying between them. Germline-derived CDR1 and CDR2 are SGHRS and YFSETQ. The CDR3 bases are TGCGCCAGCAGCGTGGACACCTCTAGGGATGAGCAGTTCTTC. Amino acid sequence: CASSVDTSRDEQFF.

V gene TRBV5-1 combines with J gene TRBJ2-2, with a weak D call TRBD1 (6 bases). Trimming shortened V by 4 bases and J by 1 base, and 8 bases separated the two germline ends. This CDR3 contains 14 residues. Germline V gives CDR1 SGHRS, CDR2 YFSETQ. DNA for the CDR3: TGCGCCAGCAGCAAGGGACAGAACACCGGGGAGCTGTTTTTT. Translating it yields CASSKGQNTGELFF.

The V and J genes are TRBV4-1 and TRBJ1-5; TRBD1 matches at 7 bases. CDR1 MGHRA and CDR2 YSYEKL come from the germline V gene. J gave up 3 bases and V 4 bases, and 9 bases lay outside the gene matches. CDR3 length equals 16 residues. In DNA form, the CDR3 reads TGCGCCAGCAGCCCCGAACCGGGACAGATCAATCAGCCCCAGCATTTT. This translates into CASSPEPGQINQPQHF.